The clone carrying this T cell receptor beta chain has just a few counts. Profiled with immunoSEQ multiplex PCR; TCRdb holds only in-frame clones, not every one. Of 12,000 to 15,000 clones listed, more than 60% are singletons. The record originates from a study of tumour-infiltrating T cells in Burkitt lymphoma. Study-wide background: Survival, overall and progression-free, tracked with productive clonality.

The sequencing input was tumor tissue. This TCR derives from a human donor with diffuse large B-cell lymphoma.

The CDR3 sequence: CATRPTINEQFF. In nucleotides, the CDR3 is TGTGCCACCCGACCCACGATCAATGAGCAGTTCTTC. The genes are TRBV27 and TRBJ2-1; D call uncertain. The length of the CDR3 is 12 residues. V was trimmed by 10 bases and J by 6 bases, leaving 13 bases between them. Germline lookup yields CDR1 MNHEY and CDR2 SMNVEV (reference sequence).